The source of this T cell receptor (beta chain) is a study of OX40 agonist ivuxolimab in advanced cancers. Clones were read by immunoSEQ multiplex PCR, and TCRdb kept only the in-frame ones, dropping some. This table has about 61,000 clones, roughly nine tenths appearing once. This TCR came from an adult with an advanced solid tumor such as melanoma, head and neck, liver or kidney cancer. This sample comprised CD4+ or CD8+ T cells sorted from blood, obtained in a trial of the OX40 agonist ivuxolimab.

The CDR3 region has the DNA TGTGCCAGCAGCTCTCGCAATCCCCTCGGGAGTGGCTACACCTTC. It translates to CASSSRNPLGSGYTF. The chain has TRBV7-9 and TRBJ1-2; D gene ambiguous. Germline loops: CDR1 SEHNR, CDR2 FQNEAQ (reference sequence). The V gene lost 4 bases and the J gene lost 7 bases, with 19 bases spanning the gap. The CDR3 contains 15 residues.